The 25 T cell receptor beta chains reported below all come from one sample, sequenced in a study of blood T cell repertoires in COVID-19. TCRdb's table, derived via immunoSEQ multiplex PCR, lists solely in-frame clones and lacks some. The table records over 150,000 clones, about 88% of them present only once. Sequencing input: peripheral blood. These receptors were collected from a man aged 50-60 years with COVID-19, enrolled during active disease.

The DNA of the CDR3 is TGTGCCAGCAGCTTAGAGGGGGATTCACCCCTCCACTTT. It codes for CASSLEGDSPLHF. The chain links TRBV7-2 to TRBJ1-6; perhaps TRBD1 as D (6 bases). The CDR3 is 13 amino acids. The germline V and J ends were trimmed by 1 base and 8 bases, with 6 bases remaining between them. Germline CDR1 is SGHTA and CDR2 is FQGNSA.

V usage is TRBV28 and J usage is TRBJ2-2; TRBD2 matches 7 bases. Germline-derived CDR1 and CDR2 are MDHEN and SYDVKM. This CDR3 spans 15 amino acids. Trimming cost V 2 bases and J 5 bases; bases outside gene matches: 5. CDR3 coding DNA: TGTGCCAGCAGTTTACCTGGGGGAGGGACCGGGGAGCTGTTTTTT. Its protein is CASSLPGGGTGELFF.

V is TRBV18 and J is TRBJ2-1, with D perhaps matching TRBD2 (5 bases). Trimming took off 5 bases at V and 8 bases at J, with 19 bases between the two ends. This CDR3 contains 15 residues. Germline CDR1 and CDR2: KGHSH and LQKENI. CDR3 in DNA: TGTGCCAGCTCAGTCGGGATAGGGTTATCCGATGAGCAGTTCTTC. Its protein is CASSVGIGLSDEQFF.

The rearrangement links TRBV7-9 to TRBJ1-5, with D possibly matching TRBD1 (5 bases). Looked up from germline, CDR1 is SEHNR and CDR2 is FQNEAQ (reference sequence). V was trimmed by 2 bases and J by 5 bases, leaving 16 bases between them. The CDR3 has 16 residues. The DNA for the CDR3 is TGTGCCAGCAGCTTATGGGAGGGACTTGAGGATCAGCCCCAGCATTTT. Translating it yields CASSLWEGLEDQPQHF.

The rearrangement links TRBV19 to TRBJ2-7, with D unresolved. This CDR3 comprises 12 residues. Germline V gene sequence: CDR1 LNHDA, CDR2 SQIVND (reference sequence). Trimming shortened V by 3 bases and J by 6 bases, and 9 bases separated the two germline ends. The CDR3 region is CASSMQAGEQYF. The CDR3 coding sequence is TGTGCCAGTAGTATGCAGGCAGGCGAGCAGTACTTC. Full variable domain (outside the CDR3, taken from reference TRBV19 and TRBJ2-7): DGGITQSPKYLFRKEGQNVTLSCEQNLNHDAMYWYRQDPGQGLRLIYYSQIVNDFQKGDIAEGYSVSREKKESFPLTVTSAQKNPTAFYLCASSMQAGEQYFGPGTRLTVT.

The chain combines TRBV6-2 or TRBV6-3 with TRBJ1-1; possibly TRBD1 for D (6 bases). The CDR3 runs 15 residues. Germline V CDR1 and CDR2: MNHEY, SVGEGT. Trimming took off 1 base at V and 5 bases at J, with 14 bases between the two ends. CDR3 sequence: CASSYLTGIRTEAFF. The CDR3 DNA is TGTGCCAGCAGTTACTTAACAGGGATTAGGACTGAAGCTTTCTTT.

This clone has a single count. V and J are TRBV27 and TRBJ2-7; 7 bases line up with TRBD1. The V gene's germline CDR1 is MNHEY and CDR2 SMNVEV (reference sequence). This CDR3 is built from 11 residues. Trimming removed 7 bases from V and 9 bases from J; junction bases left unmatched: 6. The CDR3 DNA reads TGTGCCAGCAAGGGGGCCGAGGGGCAGTACTTC. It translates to CASKGAEGQYF.

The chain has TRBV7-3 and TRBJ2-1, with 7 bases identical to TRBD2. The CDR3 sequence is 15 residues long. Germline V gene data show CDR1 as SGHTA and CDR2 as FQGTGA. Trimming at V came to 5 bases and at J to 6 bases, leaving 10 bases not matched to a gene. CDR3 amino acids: CASSLKGSGVNEQFF. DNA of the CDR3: TGTGCCAGCAGCCTAAAAGGGAGCGGGGTCAATGAGCAGTTCTTC.

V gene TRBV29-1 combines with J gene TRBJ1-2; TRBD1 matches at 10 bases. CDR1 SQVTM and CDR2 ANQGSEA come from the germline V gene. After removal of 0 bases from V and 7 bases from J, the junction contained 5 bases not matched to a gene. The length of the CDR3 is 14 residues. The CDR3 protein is CSVEDPDRGLGYTF. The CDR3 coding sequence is TGCAGCGTTGAAGATCCTGACAGGGGGCTTGGCTACACCTTC.

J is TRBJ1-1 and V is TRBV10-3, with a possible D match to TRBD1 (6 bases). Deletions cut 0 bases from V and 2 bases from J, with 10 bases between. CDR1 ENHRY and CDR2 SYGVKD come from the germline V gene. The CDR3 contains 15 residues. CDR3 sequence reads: CAISESKGVNTEAFF. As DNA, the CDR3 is TGTGCCATCAGTGAGTCGAAGGGGGTTAACACTGAAGCTTTCTTT.

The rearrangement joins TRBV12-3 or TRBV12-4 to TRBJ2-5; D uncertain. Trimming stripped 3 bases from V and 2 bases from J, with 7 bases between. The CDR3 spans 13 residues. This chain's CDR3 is CASSLGEQETQYF. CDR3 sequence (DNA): TGTGCCAGCAGTTTGGGCGAGCAAGAGACCCAGTACTTC.

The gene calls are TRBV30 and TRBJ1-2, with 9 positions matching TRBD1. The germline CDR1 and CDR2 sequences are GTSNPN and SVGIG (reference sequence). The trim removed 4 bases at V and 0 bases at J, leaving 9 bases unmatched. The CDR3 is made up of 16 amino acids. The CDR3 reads CAWTPGQGLSNYGYTF. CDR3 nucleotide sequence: TGTGCCTGGACCCCGGGACAGGGCCTTTCTAACTATGGCTACACCTTC.

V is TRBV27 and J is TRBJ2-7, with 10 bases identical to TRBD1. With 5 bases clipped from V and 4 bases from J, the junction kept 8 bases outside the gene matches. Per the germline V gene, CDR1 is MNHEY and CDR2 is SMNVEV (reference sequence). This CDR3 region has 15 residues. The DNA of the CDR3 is TGTGCCAGCAGTGCTGAGACAGGGGGCGATTACGAGCAGTACTTC. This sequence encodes CASSAETGGDYEQYF.

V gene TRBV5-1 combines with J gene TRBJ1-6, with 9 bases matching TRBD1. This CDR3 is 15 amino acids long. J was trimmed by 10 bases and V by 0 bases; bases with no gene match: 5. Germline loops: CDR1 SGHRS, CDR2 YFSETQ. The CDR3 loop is CASSLAGQGRSPLHF. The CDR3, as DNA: TGCGCCAGCAGCTTGGCAGGACAGGGGCGATCACCCCTCCACTTT.

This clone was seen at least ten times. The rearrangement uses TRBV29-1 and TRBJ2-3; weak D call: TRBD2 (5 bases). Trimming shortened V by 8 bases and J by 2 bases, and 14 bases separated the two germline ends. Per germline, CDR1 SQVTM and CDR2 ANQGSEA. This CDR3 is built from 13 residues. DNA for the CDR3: TGCAGCACCTTGGAGCGGAACACAGATACGCAGTATTTT. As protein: CSTLERNTDTQYF.

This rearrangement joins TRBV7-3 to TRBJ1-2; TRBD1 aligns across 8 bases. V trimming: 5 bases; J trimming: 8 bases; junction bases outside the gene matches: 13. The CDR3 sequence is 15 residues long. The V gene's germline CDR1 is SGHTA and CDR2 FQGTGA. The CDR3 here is CASSLTGDRGGGYTF. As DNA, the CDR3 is TGTGCCAGCAGCCTCACCGGAGACAGGGGAGGGGGCTACACCTTC.

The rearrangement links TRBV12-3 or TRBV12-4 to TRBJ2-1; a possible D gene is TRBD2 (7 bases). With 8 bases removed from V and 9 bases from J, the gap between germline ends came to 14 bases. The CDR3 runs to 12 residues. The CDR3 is CASRRGAGEQFF. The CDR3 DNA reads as TGTGCCAGCCGTCGGGGGGCGGGTGAGCAGTTCTTC.

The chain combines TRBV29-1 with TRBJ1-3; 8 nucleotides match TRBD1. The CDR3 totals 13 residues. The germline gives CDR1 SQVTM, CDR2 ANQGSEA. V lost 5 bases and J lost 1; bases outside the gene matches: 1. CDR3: CSVQGASGNTIYF. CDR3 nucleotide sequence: TGCAGCGTTCAGGGGGCTTCTGGAAACACCATATATTTT.

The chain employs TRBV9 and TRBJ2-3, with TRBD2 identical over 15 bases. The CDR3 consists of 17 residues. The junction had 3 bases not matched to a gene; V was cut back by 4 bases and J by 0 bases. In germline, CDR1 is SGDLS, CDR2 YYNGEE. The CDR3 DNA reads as TGTGCCAGCAGCTCAGGACTAGCGGGAGGGAGCACAGATACGCAGTATTTT. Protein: CASSSGLAGGSTDTQYF.

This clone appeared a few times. The CDR3 loop reads CASSFGGGSPLHF. The DNA for the CDR3 is TGTGCCAGTAGTTTCGGGGGTGGATCACCCCTCCACTTT. This chain joins TRBV19 and TRBJ1-6, with D maybe TRBD1 (5 bases). V gave up 5 bases and J gave up 10 bases, with 12 bases separating them. The CDR3 covers 13 residues. Germline loops: CDR1 LNHDA, CDR2 SQIVND (reference sequence).

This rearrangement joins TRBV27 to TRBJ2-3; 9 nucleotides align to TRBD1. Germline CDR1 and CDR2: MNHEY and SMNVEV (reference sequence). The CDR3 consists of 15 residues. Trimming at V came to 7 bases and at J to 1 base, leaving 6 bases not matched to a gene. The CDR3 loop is CASTARQGGTDTQYF. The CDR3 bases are TGTGCCAGCACCGCCAGACAGGGGGGCACAGATACGCAGTATTTT.

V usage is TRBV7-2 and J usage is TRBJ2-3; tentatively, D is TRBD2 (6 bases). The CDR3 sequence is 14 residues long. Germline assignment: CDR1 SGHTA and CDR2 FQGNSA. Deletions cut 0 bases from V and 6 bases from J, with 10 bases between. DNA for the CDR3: TGTGCCAGCAGCTTAGCCGGGGGAGCCGATACGCAGTATTTT. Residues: CASSLAGGADTQYF.

The CDR3 DNA reads as TGCGCCAGCAGTGAGTCAACTAGCGGCCTCCAAGAGACCCAGTACTTC. Translated: CASSESTSGLQETQYF. This sequence joins TRBV10-1 and TRBJ2-5; 8 positions agree with TRBD2. Germline V gives CDR1 WNHNN, CDR2 SYGVQD (reference sequence). The ends lost 0 bases at V and 1 base at J; junction bases unmatched: 4. The CDR3 runs 16 residues.

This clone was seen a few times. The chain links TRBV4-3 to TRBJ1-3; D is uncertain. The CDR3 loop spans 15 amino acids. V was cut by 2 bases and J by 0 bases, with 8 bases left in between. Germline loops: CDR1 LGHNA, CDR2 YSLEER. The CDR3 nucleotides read TGCGCCAGCAGCCAATACATCGACTCTGGAAACACCATATATTTT. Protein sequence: CASSQYIDSGNTIYF.

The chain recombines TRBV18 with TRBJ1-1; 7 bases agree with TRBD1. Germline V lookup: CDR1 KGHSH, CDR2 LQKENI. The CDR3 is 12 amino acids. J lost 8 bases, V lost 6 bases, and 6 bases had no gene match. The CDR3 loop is CASSLDRVEAFF. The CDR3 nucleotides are TGTGCCAGCTCGCTTGACAGGGTCGAAGCTTTCTTT. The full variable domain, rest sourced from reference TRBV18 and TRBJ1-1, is NAGVMQNPRHLVRRRGQEARLRCSPMKGHSHVYWYRQLPEEGLKFMVYLQKENIIDESGMPKERFSAEFPKEGPSILRIQQVVRGDSAAYFCASSLDRVEAFFGQGTRLTVV.